This TCR beta chain was identified in a study of T-cell reconstitution after alpha-beta-depleted transplantation in children. Findings and caveats of the study: Several hundred expanded graft clones reportedly were the source of alpha-beta T cells about two months after transplant.

This clonotype was detected many times. Its target is unknown. A library of TCRbeta sequences, prepared with unique molecular identifiers, was generated. TCRdb re-called the PCR reads through MiXCR, storing one row per CDR3 protein. The data show roughly 250,000 distinct CDR3 sequences, around 7.8% seen once. This CDR3 has 11 residues. Germline V gene lookup returns CDR1 SQVTM and CDR2 ANQGSEA. Between the trimmed V and J ends, which lost 4 bases and 4 bases, there was a span of 5 bases. The origin of this receptor is a male patient aged 10-17 years who had a stem cell transplant for acute lymphoblastic leukemia, so the T cells may come from the graft donor. This chain uses TRBV29-1 with TRBJ2-1, with unresolved D. The sample consisted of PBMCs, mostly from graft donor cells, taken 180 days after TCRalphabeta/CD19-depleted stem cell transplant. The CDR3 region is CSVGSYNEQFF. The CDR3 nucleotides are TGCAGCGTTGGGAGTTACAATGAGCAGTTCTTC.